A single T cell receptor beta chain is shown here with its context. The data belong to a study of control samples from healthy donors and cancer patients. Repertoires were generated with immunoSEQ multiplex PCR, while TCRdb's copy carries only in-frame clones and drops some. There are about 130,000 clones in the sample; roughly 95% occur only once, and 3.6% lies in the top ten. This TCR was recovered from a man aged 25-45 years in good health. Specimen: blood.

The CDR3 sequence is CASSSGPRGLNSPLHF. The DNA for the CDR3 is TGTGCCAGCAGTTCAGGACCGAGGGGGCTTAATTCACCCCTCCACTTT. The genes are TRBV13 and TRBJ1-6; 7 bases fit TRBD1. The junction had 11 bases not matched to a gene; V was cut back by 6 bases and J by 6 bases. Germline CDR1 and CDR2: PRHDT and FYEKMQ (reference sequence). The CDR3 covers 16 residues.